This TCR beta chain originates from a study of blood T cell repertoires in COVID-19. Original processing methods: For nucleated cells, counts were estimated from reference gene primer amplification. Profiled with immunoSEQ multiplex PCR; TCRdb holds only in-frame clones, not every one. V and J calls and clone size are those listed in that table; D and trimming were worked out from the DNA. The sample lists about 250,000 clones, around nine tenths seen once, with around 1.5% in the top ten. V was cut by 7 bases and J by 0 bases, with 16 bases left in between. Germline V gene data show CDR1 as SQVTM and CDR2 as ANQGSEA. This CDR3 contains 14 residues.

Input material: peripheral blood. The TCR was taken from an older man with acute or convalescent COVID-19. This chain uses TRBV29-1 with TRBJ2-7, with D tentatively TRBD2 (6 bases). CDR3 sequence: CSARGNSGSYEQYF. In DNA, the CDR3 is TGCAGCGCCCGGGGGAATAGCGGCTCCTACGAGCAGTACTTC.